This TCR beta chain stems from a study of post-analysis software for immune sequencing data. V dropped 5 bases and J dropped 4 bases, with 13 bases sitting between them. In germline, CDR1 is SGHTA, CDR2 FQGNSA. CDR3 size: 14 residues. Notes on the study in general: Diversity measured as normalized Chao1 was significantly lower in multiple sclerosis patients than in controls. In patients, TRBV5-6, TRBV5-1 and TRBV20-1 belonged to roughly five TRBV segments found more frequently than in controls.

cDNA libraries of TCR beta carried unique molecular identifiers. TCRdb itself ran the PCR reads through MiXCR, one entry per CDR3 protein. The table lists hundreds of thousands of distinct CDR3 sequences, around 60% of them singletons. This clonotype was counted a few times. Its antigen is not identified. This rearrangement joins TRBV7-2 to TRBJ2-3; perhaps TRBD1 as D (6 bases). What was sequenced was blood. The sequence was obtained from a girl aged 2-10 years with multiple sclerosis. Here the CDR3 reads CASSAQTGPDTQYF. For the CDR3, the DNA is TGTGCCAGCAGCGCTCAGACAGGTCCAGATACGCAGTATTTT. The whole variable domain, remainder taken from reference TRBV7-2 and TRBJ2-3, is GAGVSQSPSNKVTEKGKDVELRCDPISGHTALYWYRQSLGQGLEFLIYFQGNSAPDKSGLPSDRFSAERTGGSVSTLTIQRTQQEDSAVYLCASSAQTGPDTQYFGPGTRLTVL.